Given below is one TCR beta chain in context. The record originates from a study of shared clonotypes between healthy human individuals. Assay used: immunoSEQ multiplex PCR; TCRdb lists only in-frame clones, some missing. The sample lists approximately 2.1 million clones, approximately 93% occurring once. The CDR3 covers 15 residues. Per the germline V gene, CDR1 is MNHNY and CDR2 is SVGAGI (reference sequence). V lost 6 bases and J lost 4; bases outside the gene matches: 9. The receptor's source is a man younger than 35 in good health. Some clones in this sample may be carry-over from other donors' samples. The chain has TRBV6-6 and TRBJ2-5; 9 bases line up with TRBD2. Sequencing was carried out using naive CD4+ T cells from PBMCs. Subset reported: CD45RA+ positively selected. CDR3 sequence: CASRPRLAGRETQYF. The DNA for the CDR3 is TGTGCCAGCAGACCTCGTCTAGCGGGAAGAGAGACCCAGTACTTC.